Each of the 23 T cell receptor beta chains below was sequenced from the same sample in a study of cytomegalovirus exposure and HLA in healthy donors. In the PCR, 60 Vbeta and 13 Jbeta primers were used. This table comes from immunoSEQ multiplex PCR, and its TCRdb copy is limited to in-frame clones, with some not included. Seen here are 150,000 to 200,000 clones, 75% to 85% observed once, and the top ten hold roughly 1.5%. The material sequenced was PBMCs. The source of these receptors is a woman between 50 and 59 years old in good health and CMV-seronegative.

The chain has TRBV5-1 and TRBJ2-3; TRBD2 matches at 11 bases. Germline trimming cut 3 bases from V and 1 base from J; bases unmatched to any gene: 1. Germline assignment: CDR1 SGHRS and CDR2 YFSETQ. The CDR3 totals 15 residues. The CDR3 nucleotides read TGCGCCAGCAGCTCGGGACTAGCGGGCACAGATACGCAGTATTTT. Translating it yields CASSSGLAGTDTQYF.

This chain uses TRBV4-1 with TRBJ2-6; a weak D match, TRBD1 (6 bases). The CDR3 totals 15 residues. Trimming shortened V by 1 base and J by 5 bases, and 9 bases separated the two germline ends. Germline values: CDR1 MGHRA, CDR2 YSYEKL. The CDR3: CASSQVGQRANVLTF. CDR3 DNA: TGCGCCAGCAGCCAAGTAGGACAGAGGGCCAACGTCCTGACTTTC.

The chain employs TRBV19 and TRBJ2-7, with 12 positions matching TRBD1. The CDR3 runs 14 residues. Germline V lookup: CDR1 LNHDA, CDR2 SQIVND (reference sequence). After removal of 5 bases from V and 5 bases from J, the junction contained 4 bases not matched to a gene. The CDR3 loop is CASSLGTGGNEQYF. CDR3 sequence (DNA): TGTGCCAGTAGTTTGGGGACAGGGGGCAACGAGCAGTACTTC.

The V call is TRBV27, the J call TRBJ1-1, with 7 bases lining up with TRBD1. CDR3 length: 14 residues. Germline trimming cut 5 bases from V and 1 base from J; bases unmatched to any gene: 4. CDR1 MNHEY and CDR2 SMNVEV come from the germline V gene (reference sequence). CDR3 sequence: CASSEPGGNTEAFF. CDR3 DNA: TGTGCCAGCAGTGAACCAGGGGGGAACACTGAAGCTTTCTTT.

The rearrangement uses TRBV5-1 and TRBJ1-2; perhaps TRBD1 as D (6 bases). CDR1 is SGHRS, CDR2 YFSETQ, per germline. Trimming took 0 bases from V and 6 from J, leaving 12 bases between them. The CDR3 is 14 amino acids. In DNA form, the CDR3 reads TGCGCCAGCAGCTTGGGGGGGCAACCGAATGGCTACACCTTC. Translating it yields CASSLGGQPNGYTF.

The rearrangement joins TRBV6-5 to TRBJ2-4, with 11 bases fitting TRBD1. The J segment lost 0 bases and the V segment lost 4 bases, leaving 2 bases of the junction unmatched. CDR3 length: 16 residues. Germline loops: CDR1 MNHEY, CDR2 SVGAGI. CDR3: CASSWDRGLAKNIQYF. The CDR3 region has the DNA TGTGCCAGCAGTTGGGACAGGGGGTTAGCCAAAAACATTCAGTACTTC.

This chain uses TRBV18 with TRBJ1-1; D might be TRBD1 (5 bases). The V end was cut by 3 bases, the J end by 3 bases, with 20 bases between. The germline V gene encodes CDR1 KGHSH and CDR2 LQKENI. The CDR3 is 17 residues long. The CDR3 reads CASSPGLRGNKDTEAFF. The CDR3 region has the DNA TGTGCCAGCTCACCCGGCTTACGGGGGAATAAGGACACTGAAGCTTTCTTT.

DNA of the CDR3: TGTGCCAGCAGCTCCCGCGGGGGGTTAGCCTACAATGAGCAGTTCTTC. Its protein is CASSSRGGLAYNEQFF. This sequence joins TRBV7-2 and TRBJ2-1; 8 nucleotides agree with TRBD2. The CDR3 is made up of 16 amino acids. V trimming: 4 bases; J trimming: 2 bases; junction bases outside the gene matches: 7. CDR1 is SGHTA, CDR2 FQGNSA, per germline.

The J gene is TRBJ1-2, the V gene TRBV4-1; 8 bases agree with TRBD1. Germline V gene data show CDR1 as MGHRA and CDR2 as YSYEKL. V was clipped by 1 base and J by 3 bases; unmatched bases: 1. The CDR3 contains 14 residues. The CDR3 sequence is CASSQAGGDYGYTF. Here the CDR3 DNA reads TGCGCCAGCAGCCAAGCAGGGGGCGACTATGGCTACACCTTC.

The chain has TRBV7-9 and TRBJ1-4, with 10 bases aligning to TRBD1. The CDR3 is 14 amino acids. Trimming took 1 base from V and 10 from J; bases not matched to a gene: 3. Germline CDR1 and CDR2: SEHNR and FQNEAQ (reference sequence). DNA of the CDR3: TGTGCCAGCAGCTTAGGAGGGACAGGGGCAAAACTGTTTTTT. Translated, it gives CASSLGGTGAKLFF.

This clone was counted a few times. This chain joins TRBV7-2 and TRBJ2-1; 16 nucleotides agree with TRBD2. The CDR3 has 17 amino acids. CDR1 is SGHTA and CDR2 is FQGNSA in the germline V gene. The junction had 5 bases not matched to a gene; V was cut back by 1 base and J by 8 bases. The CDR3, as DNA: TGTGCCAGCAGCTTAGTCGGGACTAGCGGGGGGGCACATGAGCAGTTCTTC. Its protein is CASSLVGTSGGAHEQFF.

The chain has TRBV19 and TRBJ1-2; 7 bases fit TRBD1. From germline, CDR1 is LNHDA and CDR2 SQIVND (reference sequence). V was clipped by 3 bases and J by 3 bases; unmatched bases: 4. The length of the CDR3 is 14 residues. The CDR3 here is CASSIRQGHYGYTF. DNA for the CDR3: TGTGCCAGTAGTATCAGACAGGGTCACTATGGCTACACCTTC.

The gene calls are TRBV7-9 and TRBJ2-6, with D perhaps matching TRBD2 (6 bases). The V gene lost 4 bases and the J gene lost 4 bases, with 11 bases spanning the gap. Germline V gives CDR1 SEHNR, CDR2 FQNEAQ (reference sequence). The CDR3 length is 15 residues. CDR3 protein: CASSWGGSGANVLTF. The CDR3 nucleotides read TGTGCCAGCAGCTGGGGAGGCTCCGGGGCCAACGTCCTGACTTTC.

CDR3 sequence: CASSLRTSGGPFSYNEQFF. DNA of the CDR3: TGTGCCAGCAGCCTTCGGACTAGCGGGGGGCCCTTCTCCTACAATGAGCAGTTCTTC. This chain links TRBV9 with TRBJ2-1; TRBD2 matches 14 bases. Germline lookup yields CDR1 SGDLS and CDR2 YYNGEE. The CDR3 is made up of 19 amino acids. Trimming removed 4 bases from V and 0 bases from J; junction bases left unmatched: 9. The complete variable domain, with remaining parts taken from reference TRBV9 and TRBJ2-1, reads DSGVTQTPKHLITATGQRVTLRCSPRSGDLSVYWYQQSLDQGLQFLIQYYNGEERAKGNILERFSAQQFPDLHSELNLSSLELGDSALYFCASSLRTSGGPFSYNEQFFGPGTRLTVL.

This clone appeared a few times. The chain joins TRBV6-6 to TRBJ1-1; the match to TRBD1 covers 7 bases. The J segment lost 4 bases and the V segment lost 5 bases, leaving 13 bases of the junction unmatched. CDR1 and CDR2 (germline): MNHNY, SVGAGI (reference sequence). This CDR3 has 16 amino acids. The CDR3: CASSHRGLEGGTEAFF. DNA of the CDR3: TGTGCCAGCAGTCACAGGGGTCTGGAGGGAGGCACTGAAGCTTTCTTT.

The chain uses TRBV11-2 and TRBJ2-2, with D possibly matching TRBD2 (6 bases). In germline, CDR1 is SGHAT, CDR2 FQNNGV. The CDR3 contains 18 residues. Trimming stripped 5 bases from V and 4 bases from J, with 23 bases between. The CDR3 bases are TGTGCCAGCAGCCTAAAGGGTCGCCCGGGACTCCCCACCGGGGAGCTGTTTTTT. This translates into CASSLKGRPGLPTGELFF.

The V and J genes are TRBV4-3 and TRBJ2-6, with a possible D match to TRBD2 (6 bases). The CDR3 is made up of 19 amino acids. From germline, CDR1 is LGHNA and CDR2 YSLEER. The CDR3 nucleotides are TGCGGTGCCATAGCCGGGACTCCGAGTGGAGGCTCTGGGGCCAACGTCCTGACTTTC. It yields the protein CGAIAGTPSGGSGANVLTF.

This clone has only one observation. The CDR3 loop reads CASRPEGVSYNEQFF. In nucleotides, the CDR3 is TGCGCCAGCAGGCCCGAGGGGGTCTCCTACAATGAGCAGTTCTTC. This sequence joins TRBV5-1 and TRBJ2-1, with D perhaps matching TRBD1 (6 bases). V lost 5 bases to trimming and J lost 0 bases, with 12 bases between them. Per germline, CDR1 SGHRS and CDR2 YFSETQ. This CDR3 has 15 residues.

This sequence joins TRBV9 and TRBJ2-3; 9 nucleotides match TRBD2. Germline CDR1 reads SGDLS; CDR2 reads YYNGEE. With V trimmed by 3 bases and J by 3 bases, 5 bases remained unmatched. The CDR3 runs to 15 residues. The CDR3 loop reads CASSARAGGTDTQYF. CDR3 sequence (DNA): TGTGCCAGCAGCGCGAGGGCGGGGGGGACAGATACGCAGTATTTT.

V usage is TRBV7-9 and J usage is TRBJ1-5; 7 nucleotides align to TRBD1. The CDR3 consists of 19 residues. J gave up 1 base and V 5 bases, and 17 bases lay outside the gene matches. Germline lookup yields CDR1 SEHNR and CDR2 FQNEAQ (reference sequence). CDR3 in amino acids: CASSRLIPGTEGSNQPQHF. In nucleotides, the CDR3 is TGTGCCAGCAGCCGCCTAATACCGGGGACAGAGGGGAGCAATCAGCCCCAGCATTTT.

V usage is TRBV18 and J usage is TRBJ2-1; D perhaps matches TRBD2 (5 bases). Germline CDR1 reads KGHSH; CDR2 reads LQKENI. The CDR3 sequence is 16 residues long. Deletions cut 6 bases from V and 2 bases from J, with 17 bases between. In DNA, the CDR3 is TGTGCCAGCTCCCCCGGGAAACTAAAGGCCTACAATGAGCAGTTCTTC. It specifies CASSPGKLKAYNEQFF.

The J gene is TRBJ1-5, the V gene TRBV28, with D perhaps matching TRBD1 (5 bases). V lost 7 bases and J 0 bases, leaving 13 bases between the germline ends. Germline loops: CDR1 MDHEN, CDR2 SYDVKM. The CDR3 runs to 15 residues. This chain's CDR3 is CASKSDSYSNQPQHF. Written as DNA, the CDR3 is TGTGCCAGCAAGAGTGACAGCTATAGCAATCAGCCCCAGCATTTT.

The V and J genes are TRBV7-3 and TRBJ2-7, with D perhaps matching TRBD2 (6 bases). The CDR3 spans 15 residues. Germline V gene sequence: CDR1 SGHTA, CDR2 FQGTGA. V was cut by 2 bases and J by 3 bases, with 14 bases left in between. The CDR3 sequence: CASSLGLGGGYEQYF. DNA for the CDR3: TGTGCCAGCAGCTTAGGATTGGGAGGAGGCTACGAGCAGTACTTC.